This T cell receptor (beta chain) was identified during a study of blood T cells in healthy people across ages. Through a sample-barcoded 5' primer and a J-beta primer mix, a second PCR was run for roughly 7 to 11 cycles. A template-switch adaptor containing 12 random nucleotides labeled each cDNA molecule. One entry per CDR3 protein, called by TCRdb with MiXCR from the 5' RACE reads. The repertoire consists of approximately 780,000 distinct CDR3 sequences, with roughly 25% occurring once and the leading ten covering less than 3.5%. Looked up from germline, CDR1 is MNHEY and CDR2 is SMNVEV (reference sequence). V dropped 0 bases and J dropped 10 bases, with 21 bases sitting between them. The CDR3 contains 17 residues. The sample was also reused in another study, on T cells of mothers and their children. This second report adds: In both related and unrelated pairs, TCR recombination output is shaped similarly by thymic selection. A slight, non-significant increase in overlap was found for related mother-child pairs relative to unrelated pairs.

The receptor was derived from a boy aged 5-17 years in good health. The sequencing sample was made of blood. V usage is TRBV27 and J usage is TRBJ1-4; TRBD1 might be the D (6 bases). In DNA form, the CDR3 reads TGTGCCAGCAGTTTATCTGTGTTGGGGGCGTTCAACGGAAAACTGTTTTTT. Its protein is CASSLSVLGAFNGKLFF.